Below, one T cell receptor (beta chain) is given with its context. Its specificity is unknown. Profiling relied on immunoSEQ multiplex PCR, and the TCRdb table lists in-frame clones only, not all of them. The table lists 150,000 or so clones, approximately 93% of them singletons. This sample is part of a study of T cell responses to AZD1222 COVID-19 vaccine. Study-level points and caveats: Within unmutated variant regions lay the reported targets of nearly half of spike-specific TCRs. Elevations in Spike-specific TCR breadth and depth followed administration of two AZD1222 doses.

The TCR originated in an adult in good health. Sequencing was performed on peripheral blood, taken on day 0 of AZD1222 vaccination.

This CDR3 reads CASSLGLAGAYNEQYF. The DNA for the CDR3 is TGCGCCAGCAGCTTGGGACTAGCGGGAGCCTACAACGAGCAGTACTTC. The rearrangement uses TRBV5-1 and TRBJ2-7; the match to TRBD2 covers 12 bases. The V gene end was trimmed by 0 bases and the J gene end by 5 bases; junction bases not matched to a gene: 6. This CDR3 comprises 16 residues. Germline assignment: CDR1 SGHRS and CDR2 YFSETQ.